A selection of T cell receptor beta chains follows, all from one sample in a study of blood T cell repertoires in COVID-19. Assay used: immunoSEQ multiplex PCR; TCRdb lists only in-frame clones, some missing. The sample consists of approximately 110,000 clones, more than 80% of them appearing once. The specimen was peripheral blood. The source is an elderly woman with acute or convalescent COVID-19. The CDR3 runs from the conserved cysteine through the conserved F or W. Each record gives: J gene, V gene, D gene, clone size, CDR3 DNA, CDR3 protein. D genes are given only for firm matches. The listing skips clone size in some rows; elsewhere it reads once, few, many or a size class.

TRBJ1-1 TRBV30 NA NA TGTGCCTGGAGTTTCCCCATAGGGGCAAGAATGTACACTGAAGCTTTCTTT CAWSFPIGARMYTEAFF
TRBJ2-1 TRBV5-1 TRBD1 NA TGCGCCAGCAGCGCCCCCGGACAGGCGTCCCACAATGAGCAGTTCTTC CASSAPGQASHNEQFF
TRBJ1-5 TRBV19 TRBD1 few TGTGCCAGTAGTGGGACAGGGGTAAATCAGCCCCAGCATTTT CASSGTGVNQPQHF
TRBJ2-4 TRBV5-1 NA NA TGCGCCAGCAGCTTGGAGGCAGGGCTTGGCATTCAGTACTTC CASSLEAGLGIQYF
TRBJ2-7 TRBV2 TRBD1 NA TGTGCCAGCTGGGACAGGGTATACGAGCAGTACTTC CASWDRVYEQYF
TRBJ2-7 TRBV28 TRBD1 NA TGTGCCAGCATTACTGCGTCCAGGGGGCGACCCTACGAGCAGTACTTC CASITASRGRPYEQYF
TRBJ2-3 TRBV20-1 NA NA TGCAGTGCGGGGAGCCCAGATACGCAGTATTTT CSAGSPDTQYF
TRBJ2-2 TRBV9 TRBD1 NA TGTGCCAGCAGCGGACAACAGGGGTGGCGGCGGACCGGGGAGCTGTTTTTT CASSGQQGWRRTGELFF
TRBJ2-7 TRBV28 TRBD1 NA TGTGCCAGCAGTTTCGGGACAGCCACCTACGAGCAGTACTTC CASSFGTATYEQYF
TRBJ1-1 TRBV10-3 TRBD1 NA TGTGCCATCAGTGAAACGACAGGGATTACTGAAGCTTTCTTT CAISETTGITEAFF
TRBJ2-7 TRBV5-1 TRBD2 once TGCGCCAGCAGCTTGAGCGGGGGACTAGAGTCCTACGAGCAGTACTTC CASSLSGGLESYEQYF
TRBJ2-2 TRBV6-5 NA NA TGTGCCAGCAGTTACGGCCCCGGGGAGCTGTTTTTT CASSYGPGELFF
TRBJ1-1 TRBV30 NA NA TGTGCCTGGAGTTCACAGGGCAACACTGAAGCTTTCTTT CAWSSQGNTEAFF
TRBJ2-3 TRBV6-2/TRBV6-3 TRBD2 NA TGTGCCAGCAGTTACACGAACCGGGGGGGTATAGATACGCAGTATTTT CASSYTNRGGIDTQYF
TRBJ2-1 TRBV6-2/TRBV6-3 TRBD2 NA TGTGCCAGCAGTTACTCGAAAGGGACTAGTTGGAATGAGCAGTTCTTC CASSYSKGTSWNEQFF
TRBJ2-3 TRBV5-1 TRBD2 NA TGCGCCAGCAGCTTCAGGGGACTAGCGGGGGTCGGTACAGATACGCAGTATTTT CASSFRGLAGVGTDTQYF
TRBJ1-1 TRBV10-3 NA NA TGTGCCATCAGTGAGACAGAGAACACTGAAGCTTTCTTT CAISETENTEAFF
TRBJ2-1 TRBV2 TRBD1 NA TGTGCCAGCAGTGTAGACAGGGGCAATGAGCAGTTCTTC CASSVDRGNEQFF
TRBJ2-7 TRBV6-2/TRBV6-3 NA NA TGTGCCAGCAGTTACGTGGGGGGTGTCTACGAGCAGTACTTC CASSYVGGVYEQYF
TRBJ2-5 TRBV18 NA NA TGTGCCAGCTCACCACCGAACCCGGTGGAAGAGACCCAGTACTTC CASSPPNPVEETQYF
TRBJ1-2 TRBV7-9 NA NA TGTGCCAGCAGCCCCACCGGGCGGGACTATGGCTACACCTTC CASSPTGRDYGYTF
TRBJ1-1 TRBV19 NA once TGTGCCAGTACCTGGGCCTCAAACACTGAAGCTTTCTTT CASTWASNTEAFF
TRBJ1-2 TRBV2 NA few TGTGCCAGCAGCCCCTCGCAGGGCGGGGATGGCTACACCTTC CASSPSQGGDGYTF